One T cell receptor (beta chain) is described in this entry. The antigen is not known. This record comes from a study of cytomegalovirus exposure and HLA in healthy donors. Overall study results and limits: The presence/absence work took it that sequencing depth was about the same across donors. Researchers reported that a few CMV-associated chains were confirmed in vitro as CMV antigen-specific. Productive status was seen about 90% or about 30% of the time for most TCR beta V segments in an earlier analysis.

The CDR3 is 14 amino acids. Trimming at V came to 8 bases and at J to 5 bases, leaving 8 bases not matched to a gene. In germline, CDR1 is MNHEY, CDR2 SVGAGI. The PCR ran on 60 Vbeta and 13 Jbeta primers. Profiled with immunoSEQ multiplex PCR; TCRdb holds only in-frame clones, not every one. The sample holds more than 85,000 clones, roughly 70% seen once. Donors were ostensibly healthy at sampling, although undocumented immune exposures were probable. The sequence was collected from a woman between 50 and 59 years old in good health and CMV-seropositive. This chain joins TRBV6-5 and TRBJ1-5, with 8 bases aligning to TRBD1. The sequencing input was PBMCs. CDR3 amino acids: CASQRTGRDQPQHF. CDR3 coding DNA: TGTGCCAGCCAGAGGACAGGGCGGGATCAGCCCCAGCATTTT.